The rows below give T cell receptor beta chains drawn from one sample of a study of metastatic and nonmetastatic thyroid tumors. TCRdb redid the clone calls on the PCR reads using MiXCR. The table shows roughly 53,000 clones, with 20% to 25% occurring only once. Sequencing input: blood. These receptors were collected from a female donor with papillary thyroid cancer or a benign thyroid nodule (not recorded which). Some clones in this sample may be carry-over from other donors' samples. CDR3s include the opening cysteine and the closing phenylalanine or tryptophan.

V gene	J gene	CDR3 protein
TRBV5-4	TRBJ2-2	CASSAILTGELFF
TRBV29-1	TRBJ1-1	CSALSGGTEAFF
TRBV19	TRBJ2-3	CASRNLRSSTDTQYF
TRBV7-2	TRBJ2-3	CASSLADRELWTDTQYF
TRBV7-2	TRBJ1-5	CASSLVQGSNQPQHF
TRBV5-6	TRBJ2-3	CASSYVRAGGVDTQYF
TRBV20-1	TRBJ2-1	CSALSGGVGGAYNEQFF
TRBV5-1	TRBJ1-1	CASSLDAGMNTEAFF
TRBV6-1	TRBJ1-1	CASGGLSFFQPF
TRBV5-5	TRBJ2-7	CASSLRSSYEQYF
TRBV5-1	TRBJ2-3	CASSLLRSSTDTQYF
TRBV4-1	TRBJ2-7	CASSQVLNYEQYF
TRBV2	TRBJ2-1	CASSGPGTGSYNEQFF
TRBV20-1	TRBJ2-3	CSANREDTQYF
TRBV4-2	TRBJ1-5	CASSQVGRGSGNQPQHF
TRBV20-1	TRBJ1-2	CSAREQGSVYGYTF
TRBV20-1	TRBJ2-3	CSARVGFITDTQYF
TRBV27	TRBJ1-1	CASRYRGHPDTEAFF
TRBV9	TRBJ2-7	CASSVGQGGYEQYF
TRBV6-1	TRBJ2-7	CASGRYEQYF
TRBV6-5	TRBJ2-7	CASSYSTLGRVYEQYF
TRBV4-1	TRBJ2-4	CASSQLRLAKNIQYF
TRBV24-1	TRBJ2-7	CATSEADYRNPPSDEQYF
TRBV28	TRBJ1-3	CASRVSTLGNTIYF
TRBV4-2	TRBJ2-1	CASSPLHGTGDNEQLF
TRBV15	TRBJ2-2	CATSTSGLGENNGELFF
TRBV20-1	TRBJ2-5	CSALAGPQETQYF
TRBV6-1	TRBJ2-7	CASREGRTGYEQYF
TRBV18	TRBJ2-5	CASSPIGQQETQYF
TRBV19	TRBJ2-5	CASSRRGVQETQYF
TRBV12-3/TRBV12-4	TRBJ2-7	CASSLEPDRGGEHDF
TRBV5-1	TRBJ2-1	CASSLVDYEQFF
TRBV6-1	TRBJ2-7	CASAHLVEVLYEQYF
TRBV5-1	TRBJ1-3	CASSQTGQGRNTIYF
TRBV5-4	TRBJ1-1	CASSKQGQGYEAFF
TRBV6-1	TRBJ1-5	CASTGLDQPQHF
TRBV18	TRBJ2-3	CASSPRRRSPSTDTQYF
TRBV2	TRBJ1-1	CASRGGTGNTEAFF
TRBV19	TRBJ1-5	CASTGTGDHQPQHF
TRBV20-1	TRBJ2-1	CSASRGSYNEQFF
TRBV24-1	TRBJ2-7	CATSESGPAYEQYF
TRBV19	TRBJ1-6	CASSRQANSPLHF
TRBV29-1	TRBJ2-2	CSARYSPGELFF
TRBV27	TRBJ2-7	CASSLRDSYEQYF
TRBV28	TRBJ2-3	CASSLYPPMNTDTQYF
TRBV5-6	TRBJ2-3	CASSLTSGTDTQYF
TRBV6-1	TRBJ1-6	CASTMDRLNSPLHF
TRBV30	TRBJ2-4	CAWSVGGGAKNIQYF
TRBV7-3	TRBJ2-1	CASILTDYNEQSF
TRBV2	TRBJ2-3	CASSESGWGLAGGPPTQYF
TRBV19	TRBJ2-7	CASSTPRTGCHEQYF
TRBV20-1	TRBJ1-5	CSALLGSQGNQPQHF
TRBV7-9	TRBJ1-1	CASRDGMANTEAFF
TRBV20-1	TRBJ1-3	CSARDTGTVPGNTIYF
TRBV7-9	TRBJ2-3	CASSLGNRGGADTQYF
TRBV28	TRBJ2-4	CTSSPWAANIQYF
TRBV4-1	TRBJ1-2	CASSQVREIDYTF